A single sample gave rise to the 18 T cell receptor beta chains below, sequenced in a study of cytotoxic CD8 clonotypes in ibrutinib-treated CLL. Assay used: immunoSEQ multiplex PCR; TCRdb lists only in-frame clones, some missing. This table has 11,000 to 15,000 clones, around 64% appearing once. Sequences were derived from PBMCs, sampled before ibrutinib treatment. Every receptor here comes from a human donor with chronic lymphocytic leukemia.

The chain links TRBV5-1 to TRBJ1-2, with 7 bases lining up with TRBD1. The germline V gene has CDR1 SGHRS and CDR2 YFSETQ. CDR3 size: 14 residues. The V segment lost 7 bases and the J segment 7 bases; nucleotides outside the gene matches: 13. The CDR3 DNA reads as TGCGCCAGCTCCCTTGTGGACAGGACATTTGGCTACACCTTC. It encodes CASSLVDRTFGYTF.

This chain joins TRBV5-1 and TRBJ2-7; the D call may be TRBD1 or TRBD2 (6 bases each). The length of the CDR3 is 15 residues. Germline lookup yields CDR1 SGHRS and CDR2 YFSETQ. Trimming pared 0 bases from V and 1 base from J, leaving 11 bases between. The CDR3 coding sequence is TGCGCCAGCAGCTTGGTAATAGGGGGGTCCTACGAGCAGTACTTC. Its translation is CASSLVIGGSYEQYF.

This sequence joins TRBV11-2 and TRBJ2-1; 7 bases align to TRBD2. CDR3 length: 15 amino acids. Trimming took 3 bases from V and 4 from J; bases not matched to a gene: 6. Germline V gene sequence: CDR1 SGHAT, CDR2 FQNNGV. The CDR3 reads CASSFWGGKYNEQFF. CDR3 DNA: TGTGCCAGCAGCTTCTGGGGGGGGAAATACAATGAGCAGTTCTTC.

V gene TRBV4-1 combines with J gene TRBJ1-5, with 7 bases fitting TRBD1. CDR3 length: 14 residues. V gave up 3 bases and J gave up 3 bases; unmatched junction bases: 2. The germline V gene encodes CDR1 MGHRA and CDR2 YSYEKL. The DNA for the CDR3 is TGCGCCAGCAGCCAGGGACAGAACAATCAGCCCCAGCATTTT. This encodes CASSQGQNNQPQHF.

This rearrangement joins TRBV18 to TRBJ2-3; the D is unclear. This CDR3 spans 13 amino acids. Germline CDR1 and CDR2: KGHSH and LQKENI. Trimming took 4 bases from V and 0 from J, leaving 5 bases between them. The CDR3 spells CASSRSSTDTQYF. The CDR3 DNA follows: TGTGCCAGCTCACGCTCTAGCACAGATACGCAGTATTTT. The whole variable domain, remainder taken from reference TRBV18 and TRBJ2-3, is NAGVMQNPRHLVRRRGQEARLRCSPMKGHSHVYWYRQLPEEGLKFMVYLQKENIIDESGMPKERFSAEFPKEGPSILRIQQVVRGDSAAYFCASSRSSTDTQYFGPGTRLTVL.

The rearrangement links TRBV29-1 to TRBJ2-2, with 9 bases identical to TRBD1. The CDR3 covers 14 residues. CDR1 is SQVTM, CDR2 ANQGSEA, per germline. The V segment lost 3 bases and the J segment 4 bases; nucleotides outside the gene matches: 3. CDR3 sequence reads: CSVDRTGVTGELFF. The CDR3 bases are TGCAGCGTTGACCGGACAGGGGTCACCGGGGAGCTGTTTTTT.

The rearrangement links TRBV11-1 to TRBJ2-1; D might be TRBD2 (7 bases). V was pared by 6 bases and J by 8 bases, with 23 bases between. The CDR3 is 16 amino acids. Germline values: CDR1 SGHAT, CDR2 FQDESV (reference sequence). The CDR3: CASRPPSEGGRDEQFF. DNA for the CDR3: TGTGCCAGCAGGCCCCCCTCCGAGGGGGGGCGGGATGAGCAGTTCTTC.

The chain is built from TRBV5-6 and TRBJ2-7; D perhaps matches TRBD1 (5 bases). Trimming took off 2 bases at V and 4 bases at J, with 16 bases between the two ends. Germline CDR1 SGHDT, CDR2 YYEEEE. This CDR3 spans 15 amino acids. The CDR3 spells CASSFESQGGYEQYF. In nucleotides, the CDR3 is TGTGCCAGCAGCTTTGAGTCCCAGGGTGGATACGAGCAGTACTTC. Together with reference TRBV5-6 and TRBJ2-7, the CDR3 gives the full variable domain: DAGVTQSPTHLIKTRGQQVTLRCSPKSGHDTVSWYQQALGQGPQFIFQYYEEEERQRGNFPDRFSGHQFPNYSSELNVNALLLGDSALYLCASSFESQGGYEQYFGPGTRLTVT.

This chain connects TRBV19 to TRBJ2-7; D is unclear. With 1 base removed from V and 1 base from J, the gap between germline ends came to 8 bases. Germline CDR1 reads LNHDA; CDR2 reads SQIVND (reference sequence). CDR3 length: 14 residues. CDR3 in DNA: TGTGCCAGTAGTATAGGTCAATCGTCCTACGAGCAGTACTTC. Its protein product is CASSIGQSSYEQYF.

This clone was detected only a few times. The chain links TRBV19 to TRBJ1-5, with unresolved D. This CDR3 region has 15 residues. Germline CDR1 reads LNHDA; CDR2 reads SQIVND (reference sequence). V was cut by 4 bases and J by 0 bases, with 10 bases left in between. CDR3 protein: CASSSQAYSNQPQHF. Here the CDR3 DNA reads TGTGCCAGTAGTAGTCAGGCATATAGCAATCAGCCCCAGCATTTT. Full variable domain (outside the CDR3, taken from reference TRBV19 and TRBJ1-5): DGGITQSPKYLFRKEGQNVTLSCEQNLNHDAMYWYRQDPGQGLRLIYYSQIVNDFQKGDIAEGYSVSREKKESFPLTVTSAQKNPTAFYLCASSSQAYSNQPQHFGDGTRLSIL.

The chain links TRBV2 to TRBJ1-1; the match to TRBD1 covers 10 bases. The CDR3 extends over 12 amino acids. V lost 10 bases, J lost 5 bases, and 4 bases stayed unmatched. Germline V gene sequence: CDR1 SNHLY, CDR2 FYNNEI. The CDR3 here is CAIRDRGTEAFF. The CDR3 DNA is TGTGCCATCCGGGACAGGGGAACTGAAGCTTTCTTT.

V gene TRBV7-9 combines with J gene TRBJ1-4, with TRBD1 identical over 7 bases. CDR3 length: 16 residues. CDR1 SEHNR and CDR2 FQNEAQ come from the germline V gene (reference sequence). Germline trimming cut 6 bases from V and 2 bases from J; bases unmatched to any gene: 9. CDR3 DNA: TGTGCCAGCAGAGGGGGCCCGGGCGTGACTAATGAAAAACTGTTTTTT. Translation: CASRGGPGVTNEKLFF.

The rearrangement uses TRBV5-1 and TRBJ1-3; 7 nucleotides match TRBD1. The CDR3 covers 13 residues. Trimming at V came to 3 bases and at J to 9 bases, leaving 6 bases not matched to a gene. Germline lookup yields CDR1 SGHRS and CDR2 YFSETQ. The CDR3 DNA sequence: TGCGCCAGCAGCTATCGACAGGGAGCCACCATATATTTT. Translating it yields CASSYRQGATIYF.

This CDR3 reads CASSQVLGRTGELFF. The CDR3 DNA is TGCGCCAGCAGCCAAGTCCTCGGCAGGACCGGGGAGCTGTTTTTT. The V and J genes are TRBV4-1 and TRBJ2-2; the D is unclear. CDR1 and CDR2 (germline): MGHRA, YSYEKL. This CDR3 spans 15 amino acids. Trimming pared 1 base from V and 5 bases from J, leaving 11 bases between.

This clone was seen more than once but under ten times. The CDR3 region is CASSEGRDRAPLHF. The CDR3 bases are TGTGCCAGCAGTGAAGGAAGGGATAGGGCACCCCTCCACTTT. The chain employs TRBV2 and TRBJ1-6; D unclear. Germline V CDR1 and CDR2: SNHLY, FYNNEI. Trimming left V 1 base short and J 11 bases short, with 12 bases between. The CDR3 contains 14 residues.

The J gene is TRBJ2-1, the V gene TRBV11-3; weak D call: TRBD2 (7 bases). Looked up from germline, CDR1 is SGHNT and CDR2 is YENEEA. The CDR3 length is 15 residues. V lost 1 base and J 6 bases, leaving 13 bases between the germline ends. This CDR3 is CASSLVGGPGNEQFF. CDR3 sequence (DNA): TGTGCCAGCAGCTTAGTGGGGGGGCCCGGCAATGAGCAGTTCTTC.

This clone was picked up one time. The chain uses TRBV4-1 and TRBJ1-2; D gene ambiguous. The germline gives CDR1 MGHRA, CDR2 YSYEKL. Trimming removed 0 bases at V and 1 base at J, with 9 bases between. This CDR3 has 15 residues. The CDR3 here is CASSQDSFINYGYTF. The CDR3 region has the DNA TGCGCCAGCAGCCAAGATAGTTTTATTAACTATGGCTACACCTTC.

This chain uses TRBV6-6 with TRBJ2-7; 9 nucleotides match TRBD2. The CDR3 consists of 15 residues. J gave up 6 bases and V 2 bases, and 8 bases lay outside the gene matches. Germline V gene sequence: CDR1 MNHNY, CDR2 SVGAGI (reference sequence). The CDR3 nucleotides read TGTGCCAGCAGTTACGACGCGGGGGGGAGTGGCGAGCAGTACTTC. It encodes CASSYDAGGSGEQYF.